This T cell receptor beta chain was retrieved from a study of blood T cell repertoires in COVID-19. On the study more broadly: Samples representing acute and convalescent COVID-19 were sourced from the United States, Italy and Spain.

Sequencing was performed with immunoSEQ multiplex PCR; in TCRdb, only in-frame clones are kept and a portion is missing. Of approximately 300,000 clones listed, 90% are singletons. The CDR3 contains 16 residues. V was clipped by 3 bases and J by 2 bases, with 15 bases between them. Germline CDR1 reads MGHRA; CDR2 reads YSYEKL. Participants came from around 25 US areas, aged roughly 18 to 89 years. The V call is TRBV4-1, the J call TRBJ2-3; D is unresolved. The sample was PBMCs or T cells enriched from blood (not recorded which). The origin of this receptor is a woman in her twenties or thirties who had been exposed to COVID-19. CDR3 in DNA: TGCGCCAGCAGCCAGGTCGGTACAGTCTTCACAGATACGCAGTATTTT. Protein: CASSQVGTVFTDTQYF.